One T cell receptor beta chain is described in this entry. What it binds is unknown. TCRdb's table, derived via immunoSEQ multiplex PCR, lists solely in-frame clones and lacks some. Of hundreds of thousands of clones listed, roughly 91% are singletons. This sample is drawn from a study of Ad26.COV2.S vaccination and SARS-CoV-2 variants. In the study overall: Donor had been placed in the Ad26.COV2.S arm of the COV1001 trial.

Study-wide points: TCR breadth and depth analyses may have underestimated total T cell responses.

The treatment: some 20 received Ad26.COV2.S at low or high dose, single or two shots; about 5 received placebo; per-sample allocation not given. On day 63 after the first injection, vaccine and placebo recipients gave samples. The administered vaccine (an Ad26 vector) expressed Wuhan-strain SARS-CoV-2 spike. The V end was cut by 5 bases, the J end by 0 bases, with 10 bases between. Germline assignment: CDR1 SGHAT and CDR2 FQNNGV. This CDR3 is 15 amino acids long. The chain employs TRBV11-2 and TRBJ1-4; D gene unclear. The specimen was peripheral blood, collected in a trial of Ad26.COV2.S vaccine versus placebo. This clonotype was sampled from a person aged 18-60 years who received the Ad26.COV2.S COVID-19 vaccine or a placebo. The CDR3 nucleotides read TGTGCCAGCAGCCCTAATGGGGCAACTAATGAAAAACTGTTTTTT. Translation: CASSPNGATNEKLFF.